This entry features one TCR beta chain sequence. Its antigen is undetermined. Germline V gene data show CDR1 as SQVTM and CDR2 as ANQGSEA. The germline V and J ends were trimmed by 7 bases and 16 bases, with 26 bases remaining between them. The CDR3 contains 13 residues. This sample was taken from a study of tumor-infiltrating lymphocytes in glioblastoma multiforme. Broader study findings: Just one glioblastoma patient contributed to the TCR-mutation comparison.

TCRB libraries came from RNA via three nested multiplex PCR rounds. TCRdb re-called the multiplex PCR reads through MiXCR, storing one row per CDR3 protein. The sample lists more than 13,000 distinct CDR3 sequences; 65% to 80% were seen once. The specimen was brain tumor tissue. The sequence was collected from a male donor with glioblastoma. The chain carries TRBV29-1 and TRBJ2-1; D gene uncertain. CDR3 nucleotide sequence: TGCAGCGCTGATAGTCCAGAGAACAATGAAGCTTTCTTC. Encoded protein: CSADSPENNEAFF.